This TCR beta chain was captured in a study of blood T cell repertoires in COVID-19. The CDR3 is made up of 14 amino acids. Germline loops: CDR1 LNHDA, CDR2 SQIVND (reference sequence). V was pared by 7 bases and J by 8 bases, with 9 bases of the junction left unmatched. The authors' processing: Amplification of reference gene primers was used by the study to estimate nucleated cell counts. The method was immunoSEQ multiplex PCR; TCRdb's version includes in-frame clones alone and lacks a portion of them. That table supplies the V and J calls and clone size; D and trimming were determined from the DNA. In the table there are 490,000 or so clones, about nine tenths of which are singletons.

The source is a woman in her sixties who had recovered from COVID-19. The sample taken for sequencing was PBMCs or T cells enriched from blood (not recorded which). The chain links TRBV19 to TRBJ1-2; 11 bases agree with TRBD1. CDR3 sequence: CASTPLGQGEGYTF. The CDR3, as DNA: TGTGCCAGTACTCCCCTGGGACAGGGGGAAGGCTACACCTTC.